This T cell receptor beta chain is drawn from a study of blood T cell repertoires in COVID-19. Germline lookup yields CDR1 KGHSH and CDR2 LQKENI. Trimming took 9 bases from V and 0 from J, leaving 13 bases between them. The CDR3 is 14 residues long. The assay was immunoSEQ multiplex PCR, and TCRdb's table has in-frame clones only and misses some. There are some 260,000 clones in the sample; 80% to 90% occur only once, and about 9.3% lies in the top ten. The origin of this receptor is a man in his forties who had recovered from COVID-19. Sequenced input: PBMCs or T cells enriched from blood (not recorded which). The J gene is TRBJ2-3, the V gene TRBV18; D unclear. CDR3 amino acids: CASSRAPSTDTQYF. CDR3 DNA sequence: TGTGCCAGTTCGCGAGCCCCTAGCACAGATACGCAGTATTTT.